The 24 T cell receptor beta chains reported below all come from one sample, sequenced in a study of OX40 agonist ivuxolimab in advanced cancers. Repertoires were generated with immunoSEQ multiplex PCR, while TCRdb's copy carries only in-frame clones and drops some. The data hold about 61,000 clones, with approximately 90% observed a single time. Source: CD4+ or CD8+ T cells sorted from blood, taken in a trial of the OX40 agonist ivuxolimab. These receptors were taken from an adult with an advanced solid tumor such as melanoma, head and neck, liver or kidney cancer.

The chain links TRBV28 to TRBJ2-7; no reliable D call. CDR1 and CDR2 (germline): MDHEN, SYDVKM. Trimming took off 2 bases at V and 0 bases at J, with 5 bases between the two ends. The CDR3 sequence is 13 residues long. CDR3 DNA sequence: TGTGCCAGCAGTTTAACCCCCTCCTACGAGCAGTACTTC. It translates to CASSLTPSYEQYF. Full variable domain (rest looked up from reference TRBV28 and TRBJ2-7): DVKVTQSSRYLVKRTGEKVFLECVQDMDHENMFWYRQDPGLGLRLIYFSYDVKMKEKGDIPEGYSVSREKKERFSLILESASTNQTSMYLCASSLTPSYEQYFGPGTRLTVT.

The chain links TRBV30 to TRBJ2-7, with D perhaps TRBD1 or TRBD2 (5 bases each). Germline lookup yields CDR1 GTSNPN and CDR2 SVGIG (reference sequence). V was pared by 5 bases and J by 6 bases, with 20 bases between. CDR3 length: 14 amino acids. In DNA form, the CDR3 reads TGTGCCTGGTCCTTAGGCAGAGGGGCGGGCGAGCAGTACTTC. Its protein is CAWSLGRGAGEQYF.

The chain uses TRBV13 and TRBJ1-2, with D uncertain. This CDR3 spans 14 amino acids. CDR1 PRHDT and CDR2 FYEKMQ come from the germline V gene (reference sequence). The V end lost 2 bases, the J end lost 12 bases, and 19 bases lay between the germline ends. CDR3 residues: CASSLMVGFSGDTF. In DNA, the CDR3 is TGTGCCAGCAGCTTAATGGTGGGTTTCAGTGGTGACACCTTC.

This chain links TRBV9 with TRBJ2-1; 9 nucleotides line up with TRBD2. V lost 0 bases and J lost 6; bases outside the gene matches: 4. Germline V lookup: CDR1 SGDLS, CDR2 YYNGEE. The CDR3 has 15 residues. The CDR3 DNA sequence: TGTGCCAGCAGCGTAGGCGGGGGGGCCTTCAATGAGCAGTTCTTC. It is translated as CASSVGGGAFNEQFF.

The chain recombines TRBV7-9 with TRBJ1-2; TRBD1 agrees at 9 bases. Germline assignment: CDR1 SEHNR and CDR2 FQNEAQ (reference sequence). The junction had 4 bases not matched to a gene; V was cut back by 1 base and J by 7 bases. The CDR3 spans 14 residues. The CDR3 nucleotides read TGTGCCAGCAGCTTAGGGACAGGGGACTCTGGCTACACCTTC. Translated: CASSLGTGDSGYTF.

The V gene is TRBV7-9, the J gene TRBJ2-1, with 9 bases fitting TRBD2. Germline V gene lookup returns CDR1 SEHNR and CDR2 FQNEAQ (reference sequence). The V gene end was trimmed by 4 bases and the J gene end by 7 bases; junction bases not matched to a gene: 14. The CDR3 runs to 17 residues. This chain's CDR3 is CASSSGRSGRRYNEQFF. The CDR3 DNA follows: TGTGCCAGCAGCTCTGGTCGGAGCGGGAGGAGGTATAATGAGCAGTTCTTC.

The V gene is TRBV30, the J gene TRBJ2-1; D perhaps matches TRBD1 (5 bases). The CDR3 runs 12 residues. Trimming shortened V by 2 bases and J by 9 bases, and 11 bases separated the two germline ends. The germline gives CDR1 GTSNPN, CDR2 SVGIG (reference sequence). In nucleotides, the CDR3 is TGTGCCTGGAGTTGGGGCAGGAGTGAGCAGTTCTTC. Its translation: CAWSWGRSEQFF.

The chain links TRBV9 to TRBJ1-2; D may be TRBD1 (5 bases). V lost 3 bases and J 8 bases, leaving 14 bases between the germline ends. The CDR3 extends over 13 amino acids. Germline assignment: CDR1 SGDLS and CDR2 YYNGEE. The CDR3 protein is CASSASGIRGYTF. The CDR3 DNA reads as TGTGCCAGCAGCGCCTCAGGGATCCGGGGCTACACCTTC.

This chain links TRBV27 with TRBJ1-2; a possible D gene is TRBD1 (5 bases). This CDR3 is 14 amino acids long. CDR1 and CDR2 (germline): MNHEY, SMNVEV (reference sequence). The ends were cut back, 4 bases at V and 2 bases at J, with 11 bases in the middle. CDR3 region: CASSWAGSNYGYTF. The CDR3 coding sequence is TGTGCCAGCAGTTGGGCAGGGTCGAACTATGGCTACACCTTC.

This chain links TRBV6-5 with TRBJ1-1; D may be TRBD1 (5 bases). CDR1 and CDR2 from the germline V gene are MNHEY and SVGAGI. CDR3 length equals 14 residues. Trimming took off 4 bases at V and 6 bases at J, with 15 bases between the two ends. CDR3: CASSLSQGWSEAFF. Here the CDR3 DNA reads TGTGCCAGCAGTTTGTCCCAGGGTTGGTCTGAAGCTTTCTTT.

The chain joins TRBV28 to TRBJ1-1; 7 nucleotides agree with TRBD1. Germline loops: CDR1 MDHEN, CDR2 SYDVKM. Losses at the gene ends were 2 bases for V and 3 bases for J; bases not matched to a gene: 9. The CDR3 length is 16 residues. CDR3: CASSLGRGGSDTEAFF. As DNA, the CDR3 is TGTGCCAGCAGTTTAGGCAGGGGGGGTTCGGACACTGAAGCTTTCTTT.

This clone was seen a handful of times. The chain links TRBV2 to TRBJ1-5; D gene unclear. The CDR3 extends over 14 amino acids. The V end was cut by 7 bases, the J end by 4 bases, with 14 bases between. CDR1 SNHLY and CDR2 FYNNEI come from the germline V gene. CDR3 nucleotides: TGTGCCAGCAACCTAGACGGGATAAATCAGCCCCAGCATTTT. Translated: CASNLDGINQPQHF.

The rearrangement links TRBV15 to TRBJ2-5, with 13 positions matching TRBD2. Germline CDR1 reads LNHNV; CDR2 reads YYDKDF (reference sequence). Losses at the gene ends were 5 bases for V and 5 bases for J; bases not matched to a gene: 8. This CDR3 comprises 16 residues. CDR3 residues: CATSSRLAGGDETQYF. The CDR3 DNA reads TGTGCCACCAGCTCTCGACTAGCGGGAGGAGATGAGACCCAGTACTTC.

This clone was detected once. The V gene is TRBV27, the J gene TRBJ1-1, with D possibly matching TRBD1 (6 bases). V lost 3 bases to trimming and J lost 2 bases, with 22 bases between them. Per the germline V gene, CDR1 is MNHEY and CDR2 is SMNVEV (reference sequence). This CDR3 comprises 18 residues. The CDR3 coding sequence is TGTGCCAGCAGTTTCCTCAGCAGGGGCCGGTCACAAAACACTGAAGCTTTCTTT. It codes for CASSFLSRGRSQNTEAFF.

The rearrangement uses TRBV28 and TRBJ2-3; TRBD2 is a possible D gene (6 bases). CDR1 MDHEN and CDR2 SYDVKM come from the germline V gene. The V end was cut by 6 bases, the J end by 4 bases, with 17 bases between. The CDR3 has 15 amino acids. The CDR3 loop reads CASRRAGEAADTQYF. Here the CDR3 DNA reads TGTGCCAGCAGGCGAGCGGGCGAGGCAGCAGATACGCAGTATTTT.

V usage is TRBV2 and J usage is TRBJ1-2, with D maybe TRBD1 (6 bases). Per the germline V gene, CDR1 is SNHLY and CDR2 is FYNNEI. V was cut by 10 bases and J by 8 bases, with 20 bases left in between. The CDR3 has 13 residues. The CDR3 region is CATTTGTFIGYTF. DNA for the CDR3: TGTGCCACCACGACCGGGACATTCATAGGCTACACCTTC.

The chain recombines TRBV6-5 with TRBJ2-3, with D perhaps TRBD2 (5 bases). CDR1 is MNHEY, CDR2 SVGAGI, per germline. CDR3 length equals 14 residues. V was pared by 0 bases and J by 3 bases, with 7 bases between. This CDR3 reads CASSYSTGTDTQYF. The DNA for the CDR3 is TGTGCCAGCAGTTACTCGACGGGAACAGATACGCAGTATTTT.

V and J are TRBV4-3 and TRBJ1-1; D call uncertain. There are 15 residues in the CDR3. CDR1 and CDR2 (germline): LGHNA, YSLEER. V was cut by 0 bases and J by 4 bases, with 12 bases left in between. Here the CDR3 reads CASSQEDRAFTEAFF. CDR3 nucleotides: TGCGCCAGCAGCCAAGAAGATCGCGCTTTCACTGAAGCTTTCTTT.

CDR3 amino acids: CASSLPQGVGQPQHF. The DNA of the CDR3 is TGTGCCAGCAGTTTACCACAGGGAGTCGGACAGCCCCAGCATTTT. The chain couples TRBV28 to TRBJ1-5, with D possibly being TRBD1 (6 bases). The CDR3 has 15 residues. Trimming left V 2 bases short and J 7 bases short, with 15 bases between. Germline V CDR1 and CDR2: MDHEN, SYDVKM.

The CDR3 here is CASSLTSGSEAFF. The CDR3 nucleotides read TGTGCCAGCAGCTTAACGAGTGGGTCTGAAGCTTTCTTT. The chain carries TRBV7-3 and TRBJ1-1; no firm D call. There are 13 residues in the CDR3. The V gene's germline CDR1 is SGHTA and CDR2 FQGTGA. The V and J ends lost 0 bases and 6 bases respectively, with 8 bases between them.

The chain couples TRBV30 to TRBJ1-2; tentatively, D is TRBD1 (5 bases). Trimming took off 4 bases at V and 4 bases at J, with 13 bases between the two ends. From germline, CDR1 is GTSNPN and CDR2 SVGIG (reference sequence). CDR3 length: 13 residues. CDR3 loop: CAWTSGVAYGYTF. The CDR3 DNA sequence: TGTGCCTGGACCTCGGGGGTGGCCTATGGCTACACCTTC. Based on the CDR3 plus reference TRBV30 and TRBJ1-2, the full variable domain is SQTIHQWPATLVQPVGSPLSLECTVEGTSNPNLYWYRQAAGRGLQLLFYSVGIGQISSEVPQNLSASRPQDRQFILSSKKLLLSDSGFYLCAWTSGVAYGYTFGSGTRLTVV.

The rearrangement joins TRBV29-1 to TRBJ2-1; 8 bases are shared with TRBD2. V shed 4 bases and J 2 bases; nucleotides not matched to a gene: 7. Per the germline V gene, CDR1 is SQVTM and CDR2 is ANQGSEA. The CDR3 totals 15 residues. This CDR3 is CSVGSAGGPYNEQFF. In DNA form, the CDR3 reads TGCAGCGTTGGGTCGGCGGGAGGACCCTACAATGAGCAGTTCTTC.

The chain links TRBV12-5 to TRBJ2-1; unclear D gene. The CDR3 consists of 13 residues. Germline V gene lookup returns CDR1 LGHNT and CDR2 FRNRAP. The germline V and J ends were trimmed by 6 bases and 5 bases, with 11 bases remaining between them. The DNA of the CDR3 is TGTGCTAGTGGGCCCTATTTAAACAATGAGCAGTTCTTC. It specifies CASGPYLNNEQFF.

The chain uses TRBV9 and TRBJ1-5, with a possible D match to TRBD1 (6 bases). V dropped 3 bases and J dropped 7 bases, with 8 bases sitting between them. The CDR3 length is 12 residues. CDR1 is SGDLS, CDR2 YYNGEE, per germline. The CDR3 is CASSAGEQPQHF. The CDR3 DNA is TGTGCCAGCAGCGCAGGGGAGCAGCCCCAGCATTTT.